This entry lists 26 T cell receptor beta chains sequenced from one sample in a study of T cells after yellow fever vaccination. A single record per CDR3 protein comes from TCRdb applying MiXCR to the 5' RACE reads. Of 340,000 or so distinct CDR3 sequences listed, 12% are singletons. The material sequenced was CD4+ T cells sorted from PBMCs, taken 15 days after the yellow fever booster vaccination. These receptor sequences come from a man younger than 35 who received the YFV17D yellow fever vaccine.

This clonotype was counted ten times or more. The gene calls are TRBV24-1 and TRBJ2-1; 9 bases line up with TRBD2. Germline V gene lookup returns CDR1 KGHDR and CDR2 SFDVKD. J gave up 5 bases and V 2 bases, and 3 bases lay outside the gene matches. This CDR3 contains 15 residues. This CDR3 is CATSDSASGNNEQFF. The CDR3 region has the DNA TGTGCCACCAGTGATTCGGCTAGCGGGAACAATGAGCAGTTCTTC.

This clonotype turned up a few times. This rearrangement joins TRBV20-1 to TRBJ1-4; TRBD1 aligns across 9 bases. The junction had 7 bases not matched to a gene; V was cut back by 6 bases and J by 8 bases. Per germline, CDR1 DFQATT and CDR2 SNEGSKA (reference sequence). This CDR3 region has 13 residues. CDR3: CSAPTGGREKLFF. The CDR3 coding sequence is TGCAGTGCCCCGACAGGGGGGCGCGAAAAACTGTTTTTT.

This clonotype appeared a few times. The chain employs TRBV6-5 and TRBJ2-7, with 9 bases identical to TRBD1. This CDR3 contains 15 residues. Per the germline V gene, CDR1 is MNHEY and CDR2 is SVGAGI. With 4 bases clipped from V and 3 bases from J, the junction kept 7 bases outside the gene matches. CDR3 sequence reads: CASSSPGQGIYEQYF. The CDR3 coding sequence is TGTGCCAGCAGTTCACCGGGACAGGGCATCTACGAGCAGTACTTC.

The chain uses TRBV28 and TRBJ1-1, with D possibly being TRBD1 (6 bases). From germline, CDR1 is MDHEN and CDR2 SYDVKM. The CDR3 is 14 residues long. Trimming stripped 7 bases from V and 1 base from J, with 13 bases between. CDR3 nucleotide sequence: TGTGCCAGCAATAGTTGGGGGCGGAACACTGAAGCTTTCTTT. Protein product: CASNSWGRNTEAFF.

This clonotype was seen many times. The V gene is TRBV5-1, the J gene TRBJ1-1; no reliable D call. This CDR3 has 15 amino acids. V shed 0 bases and J shed 4 bases, with 13 bases lying between them. The V gene's germline CDR1 is SGHRS and CDR2 YFSETQ. CDR3 protein: CASSLAQTIGTEAFF. In nucleotides, the CDR3 is TGCGCCAGCAGCTTGGCACAGACAATCGGCACTGAAGCTTTCTTT. Together with reference TRBV5-1 and TRBJ1-1, the CDR3 gives the full variable domain: KAGVTQTPRYLIKTRGQQVTLSCSPISGHRSVSWYQQTPGQGLQFLFEYFSETQRNKGNFPGRFSGRQFSNSRSEMNVSTLELGDSALYLCASSLAQTIGTEAFFGQGTRLTVV.

This clonotype was counted at least ten times. The V and J genes are TRBV20-1 and TRBJ2-7; TRBD1 agrees at 9 bases. CDR3 length: 14 amino acids. The junction had 11 bases not matched to a gene; V was cut back by 5 bases and J by 6 bases. The germline V gene encodes CDR1 DFQATT and CDR2 SNEGSKA (reference sequence). Here the CDR3 reads CSALAGTGTGEQYF. CDR3 bases: TGCAGTGCTCTCGCCGGGACAGGGACGGGCGAGCAGTACTTC.

This clonotype was observed at least ten times. The rearrangement uses TRBV5-1 and TRBJ1-2, with a possible D match to TRBD1 (5 bases). The CDR3 extends over 18 amino acids. Germline V gene sequence: CDR1 SGHRS, CDR2 YFSETQ. V dropped 1 base and J dropped 4 bases, with 23 bases sitting between them. The CDR3 sequence: CASSLSGTGIVSSYGYTF. The CDR3 coding sequence is TGCGCCAGCAGCTTGTCCGGGACCGGAATAGTATCGAGCTATGGCTACACCTTC.

The rearrangement links TRBV7-2 to TRBJ2-3; tentatively, D is TRBD1 or TRBD2 (7 bases each). The CDR3 is made up of 14 amino acids. The ends were cut back, 3 bases at V and 6 bases at J, with 13 bases in the middle. The germline gives CDR1 SGHTA, CDR2 FQGNSA. The CDR3 loop reads CASSFYRGGDTQYF. CDR3 nucleotides: TGTGCCAGCAGCTTTTACAGGGGAGGGGATACGCAGTATTTT.

Only a few counts were recorded for this clonotype. V gene TRBV20-1 combines with J gene TRBJ1-2, with 8 positions matching TRBD1. J gave up 8 bases and V 3 bases, and 5 bases lay outside the gene matches. The length of the CDR3 is 12 residues. CDR1 is DFQATT and CDR2 is SNEGSKA in the germline V gene (reference sequence). CDR3 DNA: TGCAGTGCTAGTCCGACAGGGGTAGGCTACACCTTC. Encoded protein: CSASPTGVGYTF.

The chain combines TRBV12-3 or TRBV12-4 with TRBJ1-2, with 7 bases identical to TRBD1. The V and J ends lost 5 bases and 8 bases, in that order; junction bases with no gene match: 8. There are 13 residues in the CDR3. CDR3 loop: CASSLDRARGYTF. CDR3 DNA sequence: TGTGCCAGCAGTCTAGACAGGGCTCGGGGCTACACCTTC.

This clonotype occurred a few times. This rearrangement joins TRBV6-2 or TRBV6-3 to TRBJ2-4; D unclear. The germline CDR1 and CDR2 sequences are MNHEY and SVGEGT. The CDR3 is made up of 19 amino acids. Deletions cut 0 bases from V and 6 bases from J, with 24 bases between. CDR3 amino acids: CASSYSIGTRLQTLNIQYF. The CDR3 nucleotides read TGTGCCAGCAGTTACTCGATAGGAACTCGCCTGCAAACCTTAAACATTCAGTACTTC.

This clonotype was detected only a few times. The J gene is TRBJ2-3, the V gene TRBV6-5; D possibly corresponds to TRBD1 (5 bases). Per germline, CDR1 MNHEY and CDR2 SVGAGI. Trimming removed 2 bases from V and 0 bases from J, with 12 bases in between. CDR3 length equals 16 residues. CDR3 protein: CASSYIGPGSTDTQYF. CDR3 nucleotide sequence: TGTGCCAGCAGTTACATCGGACCAGGGAGCACAGATACGCAGTATTTT.

This clonotype was observed a few times. The chain couples TRBV7-9 to TRBJ2-5; D unclear. V lost 0 bases, J lost 1 base, and 6 bases lay in between. Germline V gene sequence: CDR1 SEHNR, CDR2 FQNEAQ (reference sequence). CDR3 length: 14 amino acids. For the CDR3, the DNA is TGTGCCAGCAGCTTAGCTGTACCCCAAGAGACCCAGTACTTC. As protein: CASSLAVPQETQYF.

This clonotype was counted many times. The chain employs TRBV5-4 and TRBJ1-4, with TRBD1 identical over 10 bases. The CDR3 has 14 residues. With 4 bases clipped from V and 7 bases from J, the junction kept 4 bases outside the gene matches. The germline V gene has CDR1 SGHNT and CDR2 YYREEE (reference sequence). The CDR3 loop is CASSRQGATEKLFF. DNA of the CDR3: TGTGCCAGCAGCAGACAGGGGGCGACTGAAAAACTGTTTTTT. The variable domain in full, completed from reference TRBV5-4 and TRBJ1-4, reads ETGVTQSPTHLIKTRGQQVTLRCSSQSGHNTVSWYQQALGQGPQFIFQYYREEENGRGNFPPRFSGLQFPNYSSELNVNALELDDSALYLCASSRQGATEKLFFGSGTQLSVL.

This clonotype has at least ten counts. This rearrangement joins TRBV11-2 to TRBJ2-1; 16 nucleotides agree with TRBD2. Germline lookup yields CDR1 SGHAT and CDR2 FQNNGV. Trimming cost V 3 bases and J 4 bases; bases outside gene matches: 24. The CDR3 extends over 24 amino acids. The CDR3 loop is CASSFSLRGLKPGLAGGKYNEQFF. For the CDR3, the DNA is TGTGCCAGCAGCTTCTCCCTCAGGGGACTTAAGCCGGGACTAGCGGGGGGGAAATACAATGAGCAGTTCTTC.

The chain has TRBV12-3 or TRBV12-4 and TRBJ1-1; the D is unclear. The CDR3 consists of 14 residues. V was pared by 5 bases and J by 8 bases, with 18 bases between. DNA for the CDR3: TGTGCCAGCAGTCCCGCCCGAGACGAAGCGGAAGCTTTCTTT. Translated: CASSPARDEAEAFF.

This clonotype was counted a few times. The chain is built from TRBV20-1 and TRBJ2-7; D remains unclear. The CDR3 totals 14 residues. Trimming cost V 3 bases and J 2 bases, with 14 bases left between them. Germline-derived CDR1 and CDR2 are DFQATT and SNEGSKA (reference sequence). The CDR3 sequence is CSARAAGPTYEQYF. DNA of the CDR3: TGCAGTGCTAGGGCGGCAGGACCTACCTACGAGCAGTACTTC.

V and J are TRBV11-2 and TRBJ1-4; D not certain. V was cut by 1 base and J by 7 bases, with 10 bases left in between. CDR1 is SGHAT and CDR2 is FQNNGV in the germline V gene. The CDR3 loop spans 14 amino acids. The CDR3 loop reads CASSLALIGEKLFF. The CDR3 bases are TGTGCCAGCAGCTTAGCCCTAATCGGTGAAAAACTGTTTTTT.

This clonotype was seen more than once but under ten times. The rearrangement uses TRBV6-6 and TRBJ2-3; D perhaps matches TRBD2 (7 bases). The CDR3 is 17 amino acids. Germline loops: CDR1 MNHNY, CDR2 SVGAGI (reference sequence). V gave up 2 bases and J gave up 4 bases, with 19 bases separating them. The DNA of the CDR3 is TGTGCCAGCAGTTACCGGGGGGCCGGGGCCGGGCCAGATACGCAGTATTTT. Residues: CASSYRGAGAGPDTQYF.

V is TRBV12-3 or TRBV12-4 and J is TRBJ2-4; D assignment may be TRBD1 or TRBD2 (5 bases each). The V and J ends lost 2 bases and 7 bases respectively, with 15 bases between them. The CDR3 extends over 15 amino acids. CDR3 region: CASSLSNRGFNIQYF. The CDR3 coding sequence is TGTGCCAGCAGTTTATCCAATCGGGGCTTCAACATTCAGTACTTC.

This sequence joins TRBV10-3 and TRBJ2-3, with 7 positions matching TRBD1. Germline V gene sequence: CDR1 ENHRY, CDR2 SYGVKD. V trimming: 6 bases; J trimming: 4 bases; junction bases outside the gene matches: 1. The CDR3 extends over 12 amino acids. For the CDR3, the DNA is TGTGCCATCAGCACAGGGGCAGATACGCAGTATTTT. It yields the protein CAISTGADTQYF.

The chain employs TRBV19 and TRBJ2-3; 10 nucleotides align to TRBD2. V was clipped by 5 bases and J by 6 bases; unmatched bases: 8. The CDR3 is 15 amino acids. The germline gives CDR1 LNHDA, CDR2 SQIVND (reference sequence). CDR3 bases: TGTGCCAGTAGTGGTAGCGGGGGGAACGTGGATACGCAGTATTTT. It specifies CASSGSGGNVDTQYF. The whole variable domain, filled in from reference TRBV19 and TRBJ2-3, reads DGGITQSPKYLFRKEGQNVTLSCEQNLNHDAMYWYRQDPGQGLRLIYYSQIVNDFQKGDIAEGYSVSREKKESFPLTVTSAQKNPTAFYLCASSGSGGNVDTQYFGPGTRLTVL.

This clonotype was observed many times. The chain is built from TRBV20-1 and TRBJ2-3, with 9 bases that match TRBD2. Looked up from germline, CDR1 is DFQATT and CDR2 is SNEGSKA (reference sequence). The length of the CDR3 is 16 residues. The V segment lost 4 bases and the J segment 2 bases; nucleotides outside the gene matches: 10. CDR3 nucleotide sequence: TGCAGTGCTAAAGGATGGCGGGGGGGACACACAGATACGCAGTATTTT. It translates to CSAKGWRGGHTDTQYF.

This clonotype turned up a few times. V and J are TRBV5-1 and TRBJ2-7; D is uncertain. Germline V CDR1 and CDR2: SGHRS, YFSETQ. The CDR3 has 14 residues. V shed 4 bases and J shed 10 bases, with 21 bases lying between them. CDR3 coding DNA: TGCGCCAGCAGCACAGAAGATCGTCCCCTCCTCCAGTACTTC. It codes for CASSTEDRPLLQYF.

This clonotype was observed a handful of times. The chain couples TRBV20-1 to TRBJ1-6; TRBD1 aligns across 10 bases. V lost 3 bases, J lost 13 bases, and 9 bases stayed unmatched. Germline V lookup: CDR1 DFQATT, CDR2 SNEGSKA (reference sequence). CDR3 length equals 14 residues. CDR3 in amino acids: CSASRQGALLPLHF. The CDR3 DNA is TGCAGTGCTAGTCGACAGGGGGCCCTCCTTCCCCTCCACTTT.

This clonotype was observed many times. V gene TRBV7-9 combines with J gene TRBJ1-1, with TRBD1 matching 11 bases. This CDR3 has 14 amino acids. Germline V lookup: CDR1 SEHNR, CDR2 FQNEAQ (reference sequence). V dropped 5 bases and J dropped 6; count of bases not matched to a gene: 5. The CDR3 coding sequence is TGTGCCAGCAGCATGGACAGGGGGCTCTCTGAAGCTTTCTTT. This translates into CASSMDRGLSEAFF.